These T cell receptor beta chains were read from a single sample in a study of CD8+ T cells in alopecia areata. Repertoires were generated with immunoSEQ multiplex PCR, while TCRdb's copy carries only in-frame clones and drops some. This sample yields 130,000 to 150,000 clones, of which roughly 80% are seen a single time; approximately 25% belongs to the top ten. The source was CD8+ T cells sorted from blood, collected at week 4, from a patient treated with tofacitinib. Receptor source: a human donor with alopecia areata. Both conserved end residues are part of each CDR3. Each record gives: D gene, clone size, J gene, V gene, CDR3 protein. A D gene is named only where the DNA matches it firmly. The size entry is marked missing in some rows and otherwise reads once, few, many or a size class.

. | . | TRBJ2-7 | TRBV7-9 | CASSPAPSGYEYF
TRBD2 | . | TRBJ2-1 | TRBV14 | CASSQWTSGDNEQFF
TRBD1 | . | TRBJ2-5 | TRBV27 | CASSFNDGQGETQYF
. | . | TRBJ1-1 | TRBV7-9 | CASSLAALEAFF
. | . | TRBJ2-3 | TRBV30 | CAWSQYTVTDTQYF
TRBD2 | . | TRBJ2-2 | TRBV2 | CASSDQSPASGGYTGELFF
. | once | TRBJ2-3 | TRBV13 | CASTLGDLATDTQYF
TRBD2 | . | TRBJ2-3 | TRBV6-6 | CASSYDSGGWGDTQYF
. | . | TRBJ1-1 | TRBV5-1 | CASSFGEGNTEAFF
TRBD1 | . | TRBJ2-2 | TRBV6-1 | CASSEPGGGDTGELFF
TRBD1 | . | TRBJ2-7 | TRBV27 | CASSLSGTGPTYEQYF
. | . | TRBJ2-1 | TRBV5-1 | CASSSTQRSNEQFF
. | . | TRBJ2-1 | TRBV10-3 | CAISESGRDLYNEQFF
. | . | TRBJ2-1 | TRBV7-3 | CASSSDREENEQFF
. | few | TRBJ2-3 | TRBV7-9 | CASRADSTDTQYF
. | . | TRBJ2-1 | TRBV7-3 | CASSPAQGIYNEQFF
. | . | TRBJ2-2 | TRBV4-1 | CASSPAQGGDTGELFF
TRBD1 | . | TRBJ1-1 | TRBV2 | CASSPPSDRVGEAFF
. | . | TRBJ2-1 | TRBV29-1 | CSVRSESRYNEQFF
TRBD2 | . | TRBJ2-1 | TRBV9 | CASSQERGAYNEQFF
TRBD2 | . | TRBJ2-7 | TRBV5-4 | CASSSGLAVTYEQYF
TRBD1 | . | TRBJ2-7 | TRBV10-3 | CAISESTGLGYEQYF
TRBD1 | few | TRBJ2-7 | TRBV30 | CAWNTGGYEQYF
. | . | TRBJ2-1 | TRBV2 | CASSADVSSYNEQFF
TRBD1 | . | TRBJ1-1 | TRBV9 | CASSDNDKPGQGATNTEAFF
. | . | TRBJ2-1 | TRBV30 | CAWNRELSYNEQFF
. | . | TRBJ2-7 | TRBV2 | CASSYGTHYEQYF
. | . | TRBJ1-3 | TRBV5-6 | CASSLAVSNTIYF
. | . | TRBJ2-7 | TRBV7-8 | CASARGATAYEQYF
TRBD1 | . | TRBJ2-6 | TRBV27 | CASSLSAGGLSGANVLTF
TRBD2 | . | TRBJ2-3 | TRBV6-1 | CASSEFRLAKVDTQYF
TRBD1 | . | TRBJ1-2 | TRBV11-2 | CASSGRGRWGYTF
TRBD1 | . | TRBJ2-4 | TRBV27 | CASSRDRVGRENIQYF
. | few | TRBJ2-3 | TRBV7-2 | CASSIRGAGTDTQYF
. | once | TRBJ2-7 | TRBV30 | CAWSVLGGVSSYEQYF